This T cell receptor beta chain originates from a study of T cells after posttransplantation cyclophosphamide listed by TCRdb under 2016. For the wider study: T cell repertoire reconstitution was tracked by TRB sequencing after myeloablative bone marrow transplantation in which posttransplantation cyclophosphamide was used as GVHD prophylaxis. Samples from some 32 PTCy-treated patients and over 15 related bone marrow donors of those patients were subjected to antigen receptor sequencing. TRB sequencing was performed on blood from all 35 or so PTCy patients with 1-year posttransplant specimens. In 3 patients, TRB sequencing was also performed on up to roughly 3 more blood samples taken 2 to 5.2 years after transplant, and in 4 patients, pretransplant blood was also TRB-sequenced. Because TRA and TRB clonality were tightly correlated in fewer than 10 samples, subsequent TCR analyses were focused on TRB only. Public TRB sequences were compared against a database of over 3,600 sequences linked to responses to pathogens, tumor antigens, self-antigens and alloantigens. What the research found in general, with its limitations: The TRB repertoires of T cells infiltrating skin or the GI tract showed only limited overlap with the TRB repertoires found in blood. Across 45 patients, recipient CMV seropositivity and CMV reactivation were highly associated with TRB clonality; PTCy diversity was similar to CNI/methotrexate controls. Donor-recipient similarity was low at 1-2 months but rose over the first year, and later blood repertoires were often dominated by donor CD8+ memory clones.

The germline V gene specifies SGDLS as CDR1 and YYNGEE as CDR2. V sheds 2 bases and J sheds 4 bases, leaving 12 bases between their ends. From the cysteine up to the phenylalanine, the CDR3 has a length of 14 residues. The read is trimmed to its CDR3 DNA, 42 bases read in frame from base 1. Viable CD3+CD4+ or CD3+CD8+ cells that were CCR7+CD45RA+CD45RO-CD95-CD27+CD28+ were defined as naive T cells. Peripheral blood samples were provided by related bone marrow donors on the day of marrow donation. Peripheral blood and bone marrow mononuclear cells were isolated by Ficoll-Hypaque density centrifugation and cryopreserved. Sorting of CD4+ and CD8+ T cells, including naive and memory subsets, was performed by FACS on a FACSAria II. Concerning this clone itself: It has no known antigen specificity. No much larger clone exists at a distance of one base, and base qualities are not known.

TRB sequencing was run on genomic DNA with either the immunoSEQ assay at survey resolution or the hsTCRB kit. Per the authors' processing: The immunoSEQ software handled initial read processing, and the LymphoSeq R package was used for repertoire analyses. Clonality was calculated as 1 minus normalized Shannon entropy, and the Gini coefficient was also calculated for each TRB dataset. Phenotypes of unsorted samples were inferred by mapping TRB sequences from sorted subsets of the recipient or donor onto unsorted samples of the same recipient. The source is immuneACCESS, and TCRdb retained only in-frame sequences with V and J called. Part of the clones is not carried over; for the studies checked, unresolved V genes explain less than half of this, and the remainder is unexplained. The DNA was the basis for D and trimming; V, J and clone size are from that table. This sample has 34,000 or so clones in its table, and 90% to 95% of those were observed once. Around 0.096% of the sample is taken by the ten largest.

The sequence was collected from a man aged 30 to 39 in good health and a related stem cell transplant donor. Sequenced input: naive CD4+ T cells sorted from blood. The rearrangement combines TRBV9 with TRBJ2-5; TRBD1 is perhaps the D gene, given 5 matching bases. For the CDR3, the sequence is CASSVVAQGETQYF. At the DNA level, the sequence is TGTGCCAGCAGCGTGGTGGCCCAGGGAGAGACCCAGTACTTC.